The clone carrying this TCR beta chain has just one count. The protocol was immunoSEQ multiplex PCR, while the TCRdb copy is restricted to in-frame clones and leaves out a portion. The sample shows about 69,000 clones, 84% of them seen only once. The data belong to a study of blood T cell repertoires in COVID-19. Across the study: Sources were T cells, B-cell-depleted T cells, or PBMCs; the material itself was cDNA or gDNA.

Seattle's enrolled individuals joined amid active infection and were then monitored longitudinally. V lost 4 bases and J lost 8; bases outside the gene matches: 14. Per germline, CDR1 SGHAT and CDR2 FQNNGV. This CDR3 comprises 17 residues. The sample comprised peripheral blood. The clonotype originates from a man aged 50-60 years with COVID-19, enrolled during active disease. V usage is TRBV11-2 and J usage is TRBJ1-2; 12 bases match TRBD1. DNA for the CDR3: TGTGCCAGCAGCTCGATGAATCCAGCCGGGACAGGGGGCGGCTACACCTTC. Amino acid sequence: CASSSMNPAGTGGGYTF.